This T cell receptor (beta chain) appears in the sequencing data of a study of T cell responses to AZD1222 COVID-19 vaccine. Turning to the study itself: Analysis merged second doses at about 4 or about 12 weeks.

General observations from the study: Unmutated regions of variants are reportedly targeted by nearly half of spike-specific TCRs.

The data were produced by immunoSEQ multiplex PCR, yet TCRdb's version contains in-frame clones alone and is incomplete. The table includes approximately 60,000 clones, roughly 70% detected once. In regard to this clone: Its antigen is unidentified.

V lost 6 bases to trimming and J lost 0 bases, with 17 bases between them. CDR1 MDHEN and CDR2 SYDVKM come from the germline V gene. This CDR3 is 16 amino acids long. The rearrangement links TRBV28 to TRBJ1-1, with D possibly matching TRBD1 (6 bases). The sequence came from an adult in good health. Sequences were derived from peripheral blood, sampled on day 0 of AZD1222 vaccination. DNA of the CDR3: TGTGCCAGCAGCCCCGCGGGGGGGGCCATGAACACTGAAGCTTTCTTT. It yields the protein CASSPAGGAMNTEAFF.